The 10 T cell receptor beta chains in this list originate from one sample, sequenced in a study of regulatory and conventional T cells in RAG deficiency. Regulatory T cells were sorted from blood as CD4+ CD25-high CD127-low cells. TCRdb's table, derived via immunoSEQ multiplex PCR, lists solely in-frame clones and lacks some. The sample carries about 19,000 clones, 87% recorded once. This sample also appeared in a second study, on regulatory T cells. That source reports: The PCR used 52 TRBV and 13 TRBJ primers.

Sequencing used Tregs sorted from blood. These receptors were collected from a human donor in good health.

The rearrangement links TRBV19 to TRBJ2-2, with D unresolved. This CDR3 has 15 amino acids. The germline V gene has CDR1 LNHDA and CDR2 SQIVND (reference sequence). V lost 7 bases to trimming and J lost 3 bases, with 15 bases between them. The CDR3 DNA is TGTGCCAGTAAGCCCCCGGGCAGATACACCGGGGAGCTGTTTTTT. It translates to CASKPPGRYTGELFF.

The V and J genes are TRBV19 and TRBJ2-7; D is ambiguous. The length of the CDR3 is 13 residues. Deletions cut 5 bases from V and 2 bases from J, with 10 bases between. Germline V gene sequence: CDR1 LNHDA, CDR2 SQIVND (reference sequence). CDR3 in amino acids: CASSSATPYEQYF. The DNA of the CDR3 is TGTGCCAGTAGTTCCGCTACCCCCTACGAGCAGTACTTC.

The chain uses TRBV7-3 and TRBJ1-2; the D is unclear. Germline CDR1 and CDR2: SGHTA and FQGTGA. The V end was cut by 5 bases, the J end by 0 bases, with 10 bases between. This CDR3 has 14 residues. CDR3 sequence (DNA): TGTGCCAGCAGCCCCTCGCATTCTAACTATGGCTACACCTTC. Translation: CASSPSHSNYGYTF.

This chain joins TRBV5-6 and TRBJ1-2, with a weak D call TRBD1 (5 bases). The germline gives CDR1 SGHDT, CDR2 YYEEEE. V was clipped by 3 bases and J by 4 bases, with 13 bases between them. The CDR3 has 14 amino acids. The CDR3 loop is CASSSNRSPYGYTF. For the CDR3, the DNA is TGTGCCAGCAGCTCGAACAGGTCCCCCTATGGCTACACCTTC.

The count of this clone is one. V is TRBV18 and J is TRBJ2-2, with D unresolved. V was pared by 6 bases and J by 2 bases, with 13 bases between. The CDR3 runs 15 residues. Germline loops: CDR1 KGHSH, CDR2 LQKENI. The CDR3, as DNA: TGTGCCAGCTCTTTAGACATCGGAAACACCGGGGAGCTGTTTTTT. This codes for CASSLDIGNTGELFF.

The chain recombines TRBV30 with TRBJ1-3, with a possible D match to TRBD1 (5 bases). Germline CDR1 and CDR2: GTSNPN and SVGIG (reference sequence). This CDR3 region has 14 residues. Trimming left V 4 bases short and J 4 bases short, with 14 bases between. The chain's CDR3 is CAWNYDSRGNTIYF. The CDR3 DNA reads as TGTGCCTGGAACTACGACAGCCGGGGAAACACCATATATTTT.

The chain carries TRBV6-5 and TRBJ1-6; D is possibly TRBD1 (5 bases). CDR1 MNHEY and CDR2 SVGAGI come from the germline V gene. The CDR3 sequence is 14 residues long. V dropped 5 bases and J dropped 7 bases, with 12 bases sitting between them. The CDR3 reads CASSGTGLNSPLHF. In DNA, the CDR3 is TGTGCCAGCAGTGGCACGGGGCTAAATTCACCCCTCCACTTT.

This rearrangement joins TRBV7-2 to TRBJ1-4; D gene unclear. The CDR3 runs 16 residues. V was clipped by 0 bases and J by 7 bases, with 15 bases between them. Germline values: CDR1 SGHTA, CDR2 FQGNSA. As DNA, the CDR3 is TGTGCCAGCAGCTTAGCGGGCCGGCTGGGCGGTGAAAAACTGTTTTTT. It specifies CASSLAGRLGGEKLFF.

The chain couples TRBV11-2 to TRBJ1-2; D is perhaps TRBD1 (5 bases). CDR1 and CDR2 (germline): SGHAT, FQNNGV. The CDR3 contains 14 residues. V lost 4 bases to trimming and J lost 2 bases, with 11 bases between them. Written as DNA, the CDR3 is TGTGCCAGCAGCTCGGTCTCAGGGAACTATGGCTACACCTTC. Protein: CASSSVSGNYGYTF.

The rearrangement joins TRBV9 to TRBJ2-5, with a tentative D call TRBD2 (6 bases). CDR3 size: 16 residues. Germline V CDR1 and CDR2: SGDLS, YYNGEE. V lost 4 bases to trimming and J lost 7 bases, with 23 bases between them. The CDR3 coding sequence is TGTGCCAGCAGCCCCAACCGCCCTAGCGCCGGAGGGACCCAGTACTTC. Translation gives CASSPNRPSAGGTQYF.